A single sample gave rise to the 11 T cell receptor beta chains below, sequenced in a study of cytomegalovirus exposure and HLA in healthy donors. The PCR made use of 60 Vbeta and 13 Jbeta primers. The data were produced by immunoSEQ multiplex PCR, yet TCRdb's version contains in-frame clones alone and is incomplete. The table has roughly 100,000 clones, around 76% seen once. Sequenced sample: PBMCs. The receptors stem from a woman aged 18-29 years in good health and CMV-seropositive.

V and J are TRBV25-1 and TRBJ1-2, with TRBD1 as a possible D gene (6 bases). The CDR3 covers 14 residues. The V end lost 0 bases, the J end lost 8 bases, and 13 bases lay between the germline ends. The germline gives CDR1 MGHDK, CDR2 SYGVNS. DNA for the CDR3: TGTGCCAGCAGTGAATATGTAACAGGGCGAGGCTACACCTTC. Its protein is CASSEYVTGRGYTF.

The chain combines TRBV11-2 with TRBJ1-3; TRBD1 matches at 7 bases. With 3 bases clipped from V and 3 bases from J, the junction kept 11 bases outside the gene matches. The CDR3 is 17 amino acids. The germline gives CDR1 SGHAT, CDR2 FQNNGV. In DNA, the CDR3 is TGTGCCAGCAGCTTTCTTTCCGGGACAGCCCGTGGAAACACCATATATTTT. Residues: CASSFLSGTARGNTIYF. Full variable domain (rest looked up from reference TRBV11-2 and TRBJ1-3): EAGVAQSPRYKIIEKRQSVAFWCNPISGHATLYWYQQILGQGPKLLIQFQNNGVVDDSQLPKDRFSAERLKGVDSTLKIQPAKLEDSAVYLCASSFLSGTARGNTIYFGEGSWLTVV.

CDR3 residues: CASSSGAGAGLGAQYF. The CDR3 region has the DNA TGCGCCAGCAGCTCTGGTGCTGGAGCGGGATTAGGGGCGCAGTATTTT. The chain couples TRBV5-1 to TRBJ2-3, with TRBD2 identical over 7 bases. Germline CDR1 SGHRS, CDR2 YFSETQ. V dropped 3 bases and J dropped 10; count of bases not matched to a gene: 17. This CDR3 has 16 residues.

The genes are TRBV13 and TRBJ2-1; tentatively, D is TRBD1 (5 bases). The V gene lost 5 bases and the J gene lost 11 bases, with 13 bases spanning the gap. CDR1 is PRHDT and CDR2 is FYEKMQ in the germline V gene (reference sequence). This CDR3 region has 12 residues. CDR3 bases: TGTGCCAGCAGCCAAACAGGCGGTCAGCAGTTCTTC. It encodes CASSQTGGQQFF.

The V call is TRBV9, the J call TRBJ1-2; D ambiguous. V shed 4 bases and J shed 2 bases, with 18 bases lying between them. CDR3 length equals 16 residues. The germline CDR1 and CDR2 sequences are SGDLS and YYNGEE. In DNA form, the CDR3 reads TGTGCCAGCAGCCCCCCGGTTTCGGTCGTGAACTATGGCTACACCTTC. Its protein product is CASSPPVSVVNYGYTF.

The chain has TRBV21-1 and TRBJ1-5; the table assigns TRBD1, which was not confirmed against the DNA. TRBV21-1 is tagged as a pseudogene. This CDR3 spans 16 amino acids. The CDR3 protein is CASSYLQGLCNQPQHF. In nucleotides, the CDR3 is TGTGCCAGCAGCTACTTACAGGGGTTGTGCAATCAGCCCCAGCATTTT.

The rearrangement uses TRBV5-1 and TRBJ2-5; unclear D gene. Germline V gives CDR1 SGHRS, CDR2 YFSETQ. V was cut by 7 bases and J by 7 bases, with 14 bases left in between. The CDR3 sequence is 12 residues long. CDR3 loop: CASVDERWTQYF. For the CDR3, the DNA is TGCGCCAGCGTCGATGAACGGTGGACCCAGTACTTC.

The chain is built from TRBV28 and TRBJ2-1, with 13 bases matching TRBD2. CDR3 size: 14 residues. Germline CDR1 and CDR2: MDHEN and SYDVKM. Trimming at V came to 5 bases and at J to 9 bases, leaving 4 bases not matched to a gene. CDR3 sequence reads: CASSKLAGGGEQFF. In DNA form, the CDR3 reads TGTGCCAGCAGTAAACTAGCGGGAGGGGGTGAGCAGTTCTTC.

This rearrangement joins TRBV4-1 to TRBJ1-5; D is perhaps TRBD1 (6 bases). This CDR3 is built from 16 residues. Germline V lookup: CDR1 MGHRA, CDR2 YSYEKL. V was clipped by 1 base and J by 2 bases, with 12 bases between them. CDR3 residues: CASSQVRAGGNQPQHF. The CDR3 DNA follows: TGCGCCAGCAGCCAAGTAAGGGCAGGGGGCAATCAGCCCCAGCATTTT.

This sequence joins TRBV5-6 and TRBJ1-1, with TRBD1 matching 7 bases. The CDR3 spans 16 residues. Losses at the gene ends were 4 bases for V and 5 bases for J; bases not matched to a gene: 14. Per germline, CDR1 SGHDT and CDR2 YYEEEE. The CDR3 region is CASSQGGVGLGTEAFF. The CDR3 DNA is TGTGCCAGCAGCCAGGGGGGTGTGGGTTTGGGGACTGAAGCTTTCTTT.

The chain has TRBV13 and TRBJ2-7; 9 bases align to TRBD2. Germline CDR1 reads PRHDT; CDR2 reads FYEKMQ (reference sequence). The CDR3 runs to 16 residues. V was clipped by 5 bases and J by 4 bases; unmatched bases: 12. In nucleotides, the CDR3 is TGTGCCAGCAGCACAGCCGCTAGCGGGATGTATTACGAGCAGTACTTC. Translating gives CASSTAASGMYYEQYF.